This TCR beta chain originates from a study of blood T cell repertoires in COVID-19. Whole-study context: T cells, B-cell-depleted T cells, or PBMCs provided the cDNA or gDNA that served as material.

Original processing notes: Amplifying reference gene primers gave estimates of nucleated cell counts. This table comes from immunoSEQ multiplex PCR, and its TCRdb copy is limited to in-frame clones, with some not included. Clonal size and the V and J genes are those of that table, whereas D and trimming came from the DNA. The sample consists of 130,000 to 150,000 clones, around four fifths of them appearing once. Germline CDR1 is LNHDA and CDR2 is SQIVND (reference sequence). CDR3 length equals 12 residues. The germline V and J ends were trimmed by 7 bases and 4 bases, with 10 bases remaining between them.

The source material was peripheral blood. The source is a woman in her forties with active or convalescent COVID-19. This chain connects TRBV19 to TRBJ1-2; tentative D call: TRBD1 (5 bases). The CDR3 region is CASNAGIYGYTF. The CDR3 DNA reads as TGTGCCAGTAACGCAGGGATCTATGGCTACACCTTC.